This entry is about one T cell receptor (beta chain). There is no known antigen for this receptor. Nothing much larger sits one base from this clone, and base qualities are not available. The junction shows trimming of 4 bases on V and 3 bases on J, plus 9 bases between the germline ends. CDR1 and CDR2 (SNHLY, FYNNEI) derive from the germline V gene. From the cysteine up to the phenylalanine, the CDR3 has a length of 13 residues. Only the CDR3 region is kept as DNA, spanning 39 bases read in frame from base 1. Library prep was done by the immunoSEQ multiplex PCR assay. For the multiplex PCR, a mixture combining 60 forward primers for TCR Vbeta segments and 13 reverse primers for TCR Jbeta segments was used. Amplification of the CDR3 region of rearranged TCR beta genes was performed with a multiplex PCR assay on genomic DNA. On the Illumina HiSeq System, the amplified TCR beta libraries were sequenced as 87-base-pair reads. The original methods were these. In a later analysis, 70 million to 95 million unique TCR beta chains were counted across the 690 or so repertoires, and approximately 11 million of these chains were shared by at least two donors. Raw reads were error-corrected and collapsed into unique sequences with a nearest-neighbor algorithm that merged closely related sequences to remove PCR and sequencing errors. To assign V, D and J gene segments, CDR3 sequences were aligned to IMGT reference sequences. Each retained sequence needed at least a six-nucleotide match to both a V gene segment and a J gene segment. A rearrangement was called productive if the CDR3 had no stop codons and remained in frame with V and J, and every other rearrangement was called non-productive. CDR3 was defined according to IMGT convention as the region running from the second conserved V-encoded cysteine to the conserved J-encoded phenylalanine. Sequences without an unambiguous match to a single V gene segment were excluded from the earlier analysis of 450 to 650 of the donors. In an earlier analysis of more than 500 of the donors, a V segment was called functional when productive rearrangements were above 56.7%, and segregating when the standard deviation between donors exceeded 5%. A statistical classification framework was built to diagnose cytomegalovirus status from the catalog of TCR beta chain sequences. In a later analysis, TCR nucleotide sequences were compared against IMGT/GENE-DB human TR gene sequences so that V and J genes could be assigned. In a later analysis, CDR3 sequences and most-parsimonious VDJ recombination scenarios were assigned using the TCRdist pipeline. A later analysis defined each TCR beta chain by its CDR3 amino acid sequence plus V-gene family, and excluded reads lacking a unique V-gene family. To address suspected cross-contamination and a sequencing artifact, a later analysis removed some 620 highly shared, low-generation-probability nucleotide sequences. In a later analysis, a clonal expansion index was calculated for each public chain from normalized within-repertoire ranks of inferred template counts. In a later analysis, generation probabilities were computed with a VDJ recombination model fitted to out-of-frame rearrangements, and the resulting probabilities were checked against IGoR. In a later analysis, hypergeometric tests were used to score TCR-TCR, TCR-HLA and TCR-CMV co-occurrence, with a repertoire-size bias correction applied to TCR pairs. False discovery rates were estimated in a later analysis by permuting HLA or CMV assignments 20 times. In a later analysis, co-occurring TCRs were grouped with DBSCAN, and TCRdist sequence similarity was added when clustering was performed within HLA-allele-positive subsets. For co-occurrence clustering, repertoires with fewer than 30,000 or more than 120,000 public chains were excluded, along with four to six repertoires with anomalous nucleotide sharing. TCRdb took over this immuneACCESS table, retaining in-frame rearrangements with V and J assigned. Such tables are incomplete; in checked studies, under half of the missing clones stem from an unresolved V gene, and the remainder is unexplained. The V and J calls and clone size come from that table; D and trimming were worked out from the DNA. For this sample the table gives more than 130,000 clones, of which around 78% were detected only once. Over 2.5% of the sample belongs to the ten largest clones.

The record originates from a study of cytomegalovirus exposure and HLA in healthy donors (dated by TCRdb to 2015 to 2018). Looking at the study overall: According to an earlier analysis of 450 to 650 of the donors, some 180 million T cells yielded over 100 million unique TCR beta sequences and about 300 Gb of sequence data. The number of typed donors differed by locus: roughly 620-630 for A, B, C, DRB1 and DQB1; some 500 for DQA1; approximately 610 for DPA1; and around 450 for DPB1. A later genetic analysis took genome-wide SNP genotypes for about 55% of the roughly 700 donors and used that subset as a discovery cohort. The genetic ancestry cluster associated with self-reported Caucasian donors included roughly four fifths of the 350 to 500 genotyped donors. The aim of the study was to test whether cataloging public T cell receptors could identify signatures of past pathogen exposure. The T cell repertoires of 670 or so subjects were profiled by immunosequencing and related to cytomegalovirus serostatus. Across roughly 420 genotyped donors of the cohort, an average of roughly 230,000 unique TCR beta nucleotide sequences per donor were sequenced, and roughly 17% of those sequences were non-productive. About 320 gigabases of sequencing data and tens of millions of unique TCR sequences were included in an early release covering about 620 HLA-typed donors. Rather than drawing on any new phenotypic data, the later analysis identified candidate immune exposures from TCR beta sequences and the way those sequences occurred across donors. Every repertoire in the discovery cohort had been generated on one and the same sequencing platform. Along with the approximately 650-subject first cohort, a separate validation cohort of over a hundred different subjects was used. Donor age, sex, ethnicity and CMV serostatus were compiled together with the repertoire data. To decide whether each TCR beta V gene segment behaved as functional or pseudogenic, an earlier analysis of fewer than 750 of the donors relied on high-throughput TCR beta sequencing. A later analysis re-analyzed previously published TCR beta repertoires from hundreds of donors and added high-resolution HLA genotyping to study TCR occurrence patterns. High-throughput TCR immunosequencing, statistical association of individual TCRs with disease status, and machine learning were combined to predict cytomegalovirus infection status. Class I and class II HLA loci were covered by the typing at four-digit resolution. About five DR-DQ haplotypes were handled as single units for association and clustering because linkage in the cohort was strong.

The research as a whole found: A later analysis found that TCR association rates varied across HLA loci, with DRB1 alleles showing the most associated TCRs and HLA-C alleles the fewest. The 87-base-pair reads could not distinguish some IMGT-functional V segments, including TRBV6-2 and TRBV6-3, so those segments were excluded. Because some donors lacked HLA typing at each locus, the association tests relied only on the typed subset. It was suggested by the authors that the approach could potentially be generalized to other disease states and immunological phenotypes. While some public TCRs were present in many individuals, most TCR sequences turned up only very rarely across donors. The earlier analysis of nearly 600 of the donors excluded roughly 17 rarely observed V segments, including chromosome 9 orphons, because counts were too low. For the cohort, immune exposure information was limited to CMV serostatus. Correlated functional status among segregating V segments might reflect linkage disequilibrium, but an unknown experimental factor could not be ruled out. Only TCR beta chains were sequenced in this cohort, and the absence of alpha or paired-chain data limited detectable features. At a false discovery rate of 0.05, a later analysis linked 15,000 to 20,000 TCR beta sequences to specific HLA alleles. The study listed 164 TCR beta chains as associated with cytomegalovirus. A cluster of highly shared sequence variants was judged likely to be a technical artifact of the sequencing pipeline. According to a later genetic analysis, donors in an Asian-associated ancestry cluster had fewer N-insertions in productive TCRs than the approximately 650-donor mean. In a later genetic analysis, a missense DCLRE1C variant was associated with V-gene and J-gene trimming of TCR beta chains, and the association was replicated in an independent cohort. A later analysis reported that several top co-occurrence clusters appeared linked to parvovirus B19, influenza, CMV and Epstein-Barr virus. In vitro tests confirmed that a few of the cytomegalovirus-associated TCR beta chains recognize cytomegalovirus antigens. In an earlier analysis of under 600 of the donors, most TCR beta V segments were observed in productive rearrangements about 87% or about 30% of the time, broadly matching IMGT annotations. When HLA alleles, especially DR and DQ, strongly co-occurred, attributing TCR associations to individual alleles was difficult. Presence/absence analyses assumed roughly uniform sequencing depth across donors, an assumption that may not hold. According to a later analysis, most CMV-associated TCR beta chains appeared to be HLA-restricted, and the HLA associations seemed to be driven largely by CMV exposure. A later analysis found that HLA-associated TCR beta chains were more clonally expanded and had lower generation probabilities than equally common non-associated chains. A further reported finding was that TCR beta sequences accurately predicted the HLA-A and HLA-B alleles for most subjects in the first cohort. The classifier was reported to diagnose cytomegalovirus status with high specificity and sensitivity in both the original and validation cohorts.

The cohort comprised hundreds of healthy bone marrow donors. At the time of sampling, every cohort member was nominally healthy, though immune exposures that went unrecorded were likely present. The donor tested CMV seronegative and was one of the 352 seronegative cohort members. A peripheral blood sample was provided by each donor, and peripheral blood mononuclear cells were used for TCR beta sequencing. Genomic DNA extraction from the blood cell samples was performed with the Qiagen DNeasy Blood Extraction Kit. This receptor was obtained from a male donor in good health and CMV-seronegative. The chain uses TRBV2 and TRBJ1-2; D gene: possibly TRBD1, on 6 matching bases. The sequenced material came from PBMCs. The DNA sequence is TGTGCCAGCAGTGTTGCAGGGGACTATGGCTACACCTTC. Its translation is CASSVAGDYGYTF.